Detailed here is one TCR beta chain. What it recognizes is unknown. The CDR3 contains 17 residues. Unmatched junction bases numbered 14, after V lost 4 bases and J lost 5 bases. CDR1 is SGHNT and CDR2 is YYREEE in the germline V gene (reference sequence). The sample is drawn from a study of a mutant IDH1 vaccine in newly diagnosed glioma. Study overall: Patients began vaccination 4-6 weeks after radiotherapy alone, or with temozolomide cycles.

The time point: week 11, during vaccination. Each dose of the vaccine consisted of 300 ug of mutant IDH1 20-mer peptide, with topical imiquimod. Sequencing used immunoSEQ multiplex PCR; TCRdb keeps in-frame clones, though not all of them. The sample holds under 150,000 clones, approximately 87% seen once. The source of this sequence is a woman in her fifties or sixties with glioma. Sequenced here: PBMCs, sampled from a glioma patient whose treatment included an IDH1 peptide vaccine. The rearrangement joins TRBV5-4 to TRBJ2-5; TRBD1 matches 10 bases. CDR3 amino acids: CASSRDRGPRGGETQYF. The CDR3 nucleotides are TGTGCCAGCAGCCGGGACAGGGGCCCAAGAGGAGGGGAGACCCAGTACTTC. The whole variable domain, remainder taken from reference TRBV5-4 and TRBJ2-5, is ETGVTQSPTHLIKTRGQQVTLRCSSQSGHNTVSWYQQALGQGPQFIFQYYREEENGRGNFPPRFSGLQFPNYSSELNVNALELDDSALYLCASSRDRGPRGGETQYFGPGTRLLVL.